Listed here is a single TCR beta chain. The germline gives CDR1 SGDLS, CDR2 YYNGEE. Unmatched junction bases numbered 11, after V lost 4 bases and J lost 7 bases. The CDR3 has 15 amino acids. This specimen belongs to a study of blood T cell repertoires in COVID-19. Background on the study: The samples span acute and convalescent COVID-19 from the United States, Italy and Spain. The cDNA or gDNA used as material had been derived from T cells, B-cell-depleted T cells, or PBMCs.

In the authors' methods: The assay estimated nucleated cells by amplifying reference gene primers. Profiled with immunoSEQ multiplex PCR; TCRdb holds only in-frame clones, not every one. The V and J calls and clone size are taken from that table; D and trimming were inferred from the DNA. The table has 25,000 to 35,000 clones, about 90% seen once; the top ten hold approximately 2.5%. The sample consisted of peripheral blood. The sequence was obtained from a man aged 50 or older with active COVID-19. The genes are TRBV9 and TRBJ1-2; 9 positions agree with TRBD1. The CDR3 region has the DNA TGTGCCAGCAGCCCTCGTGGGGGACAGGGCTTTGGCTACACCTTC. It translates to CASSPRGGQGFGYTF.